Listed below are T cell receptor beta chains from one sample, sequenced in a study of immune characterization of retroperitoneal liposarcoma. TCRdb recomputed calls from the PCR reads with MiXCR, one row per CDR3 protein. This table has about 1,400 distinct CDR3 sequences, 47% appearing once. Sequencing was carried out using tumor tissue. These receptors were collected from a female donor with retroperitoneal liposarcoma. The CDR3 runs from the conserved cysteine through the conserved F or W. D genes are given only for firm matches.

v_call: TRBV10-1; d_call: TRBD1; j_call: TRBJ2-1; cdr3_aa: CATPGTGKFF
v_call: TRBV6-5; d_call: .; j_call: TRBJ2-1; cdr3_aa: CASSYSGEQFF
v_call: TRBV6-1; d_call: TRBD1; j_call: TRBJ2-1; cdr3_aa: CASRRQGAISYNEQFF
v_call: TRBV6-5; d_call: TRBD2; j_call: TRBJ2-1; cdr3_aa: CASSYSREGQDEQFF
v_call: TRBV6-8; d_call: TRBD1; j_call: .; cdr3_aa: CASKVGQGAAYEQYF
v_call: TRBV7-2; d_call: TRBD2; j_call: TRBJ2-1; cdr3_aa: CASSSGLAGPFYEQFF
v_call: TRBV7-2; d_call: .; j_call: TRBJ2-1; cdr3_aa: CASSPRQANEQFF
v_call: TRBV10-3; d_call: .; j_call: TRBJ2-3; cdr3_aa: CAISERSLKDTGDTQYF
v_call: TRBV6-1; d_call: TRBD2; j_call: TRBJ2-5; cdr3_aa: CASSEFVGGNQGNEQYF
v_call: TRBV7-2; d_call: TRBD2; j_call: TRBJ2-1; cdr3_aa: CASSSRGVYNEQFF
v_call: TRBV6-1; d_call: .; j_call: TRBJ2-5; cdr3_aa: CASSEGGTLETQYF
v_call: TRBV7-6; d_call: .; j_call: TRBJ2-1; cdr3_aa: CASSSPTFDFYNEQFF
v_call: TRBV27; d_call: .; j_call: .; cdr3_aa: CASSFGPQGKVETQYF
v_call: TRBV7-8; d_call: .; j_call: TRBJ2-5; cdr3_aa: CASSLEGRSPLETQYF
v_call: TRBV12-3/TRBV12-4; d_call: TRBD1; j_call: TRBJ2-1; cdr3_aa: CASSLTAGGNEQFF
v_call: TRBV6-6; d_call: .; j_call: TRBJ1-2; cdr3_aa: CASSAQGRTSGYTF
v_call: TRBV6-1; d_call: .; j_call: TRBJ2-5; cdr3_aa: CASSYLRAVETQYF
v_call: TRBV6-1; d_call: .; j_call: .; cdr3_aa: CASSEALTVAYEQYF
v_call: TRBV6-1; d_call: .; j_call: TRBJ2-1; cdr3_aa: CASSEGAGGSSYNEQFF
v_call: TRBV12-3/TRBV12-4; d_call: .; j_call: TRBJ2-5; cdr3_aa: CASTPRDRNEQYF
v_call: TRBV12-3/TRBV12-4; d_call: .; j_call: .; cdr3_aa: CASSMDGSYEQFF
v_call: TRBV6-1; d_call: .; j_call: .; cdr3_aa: CASSEGGSGYEQYF
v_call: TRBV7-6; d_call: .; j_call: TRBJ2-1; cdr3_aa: CASSNQGEQFF
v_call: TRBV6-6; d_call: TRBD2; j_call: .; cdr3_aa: CASSYSGLAGGGEQFF
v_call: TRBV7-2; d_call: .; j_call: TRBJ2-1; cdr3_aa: CASSPLYGAYNEQFF
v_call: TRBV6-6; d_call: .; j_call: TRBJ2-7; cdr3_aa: CASSLTETGYEQYF
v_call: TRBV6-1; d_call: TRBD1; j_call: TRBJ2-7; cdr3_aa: CASSPWDRVSYEQYF
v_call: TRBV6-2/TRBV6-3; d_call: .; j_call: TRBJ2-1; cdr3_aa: CASSYYADLPGSYNEQFF
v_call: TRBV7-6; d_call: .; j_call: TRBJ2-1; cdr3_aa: CASSLGRGFSYEQFF
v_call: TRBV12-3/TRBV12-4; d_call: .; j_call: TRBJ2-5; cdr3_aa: CASSFRVTGDHVF
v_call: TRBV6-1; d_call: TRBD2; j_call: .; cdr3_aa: CASSELGLEGGEQYF
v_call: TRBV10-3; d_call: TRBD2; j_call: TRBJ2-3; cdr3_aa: CATKGLATDTQYF
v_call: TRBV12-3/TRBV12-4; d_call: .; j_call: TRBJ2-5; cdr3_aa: CASSPGHEQYF
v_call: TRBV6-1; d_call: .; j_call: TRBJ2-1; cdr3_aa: CASSDHILQSGAQFF
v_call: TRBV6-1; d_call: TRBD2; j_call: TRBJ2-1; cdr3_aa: CASSDPSGSSYNEQFF
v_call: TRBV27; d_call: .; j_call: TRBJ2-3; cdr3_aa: CASSPTRVRTDTQYF
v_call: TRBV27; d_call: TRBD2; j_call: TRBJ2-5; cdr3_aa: CASSLLPPRSIAGGPEETQYF
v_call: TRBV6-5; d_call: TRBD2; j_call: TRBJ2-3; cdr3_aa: CASSYATSGRAGGDTQYF
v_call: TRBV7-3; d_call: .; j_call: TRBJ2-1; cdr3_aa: CASSLRTDTREYF
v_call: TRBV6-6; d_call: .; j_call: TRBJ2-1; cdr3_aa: CASSLDGGALSQETQFF
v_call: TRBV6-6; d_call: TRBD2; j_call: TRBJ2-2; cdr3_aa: CASKLAGTRHTGELFF
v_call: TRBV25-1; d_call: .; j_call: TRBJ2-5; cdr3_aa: CASSEYPLGKETQYF
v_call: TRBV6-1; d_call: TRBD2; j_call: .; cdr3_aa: CASSPPGLANEQYF
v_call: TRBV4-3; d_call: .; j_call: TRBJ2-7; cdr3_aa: CASSQEGGASYEQYF
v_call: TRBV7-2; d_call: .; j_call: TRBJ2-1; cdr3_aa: CASSRTSSSYNEQFF
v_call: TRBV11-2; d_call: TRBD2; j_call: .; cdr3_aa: CASSLGLGTRTYNEQYF
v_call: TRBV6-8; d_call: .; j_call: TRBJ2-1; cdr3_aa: CASSYSATRRTQFF
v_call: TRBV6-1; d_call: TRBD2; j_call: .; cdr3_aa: CASTPTSDPYEQYF
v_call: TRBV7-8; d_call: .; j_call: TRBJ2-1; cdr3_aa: CASSSLGGVGRRNEQFF
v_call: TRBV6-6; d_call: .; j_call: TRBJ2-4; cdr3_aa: CASSSPPGAKNIQYF
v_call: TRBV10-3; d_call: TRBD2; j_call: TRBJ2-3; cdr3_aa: CAISQPGLAPVKADTQYF
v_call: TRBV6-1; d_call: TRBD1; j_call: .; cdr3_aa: CASSVDRASSSYEQYF